A selection of T cell receptor beta chains follows, all from one sample in a study of blood T cell repertoires in COVID-19. TCRdb's table, derived via immunoSEQ multiplex PCR, lists solely in-frame clones and lacks some. The data hold about 250,000 clones, with less than 85% observed a single time. The sample consisted of peripheral blood. All receptors come from an elderly woman with active or convalescent COVID-19. CDR3s include the opening cysteine and the closing phenylalanine or tryptophan. Fields, in order: D gene, V gene, J gene, clone size, CDR3 protein, CDR3 DNA. D genes are given only for firm matches. Size values are once, few and many counts, or a class for expanded clones, and some rows have none.

>TRBD1|TRBV20-1|TRBJ2-7|NA
CSAHRGHEQYF
TGCAGTGCCCACAGGGGTCACGAGCAGTACTTC
>NA|TRBV5-4|TRBJ1-3|NA
CASSLPGVSGNTIYF
TGTGCCAGCAGCTTGCCGGGGGTCTCTGGAAACACCATATATTTT
>NA|TRBV19|TRBJ1-1|NA
CATSMGGRNTEAFF
TGTGCCACCTCCATGGGGGGGAGGAACACTGAAGCTTTCTTT
>TRBD2|TRBV5-1|TRBJ2-5|NA
CASSLGLAGEETQYF
TGCGCCAGCAGCTTAGGACTAGCGGGAGAAGAGACCCAGTACTTC
>NA|TRBV6-4|TRBJ1-5|NA
CASSDPLKTGRGDNQPQHF
TGTGCCAGCAGTGACCCCCTTAAAACAGGGAGAGGGGACAATCAGCCCCAGCATTTT
>NA|TRBV7-2|TRBJ2-1|NA
CASSYQWGRNNEQFF
TGTGCCAGCAGCTACCAATGGGGGCGGAACAATGAGCAGTTCTTC
>NA|TRBV28|TRBJ2-7|NA
CASSFYSSYEQYF
TGTGCCAGCAGTTTTTACAGCTCCTACGAGCAGTACTTC
>NA|TRBV29-1|TRBJ1-1|NA
CSVGRASSTEAFF
TGCAGCGTTGGCAGGGCAAGTAGTACTGAAGCTTTCTTT
>NA|TRBV7-8|TRBJ1-2|NA
CASSLARGTINYGYTF
TGTGCCAGCAGCCTAGCCCGGGGGACCATTAACTATGGCTACACCTTC
>NA|TRBV6-5|TRBJ1-1|once
CASSSTGTEAFF
TGTGCCAGCAGCTCCACCGGGACTGAAGCTTTCTTT
>TRBD1|TRBV28|TRBJ1-5|NA
CASSPRTGANQPQHF
TGTGCCAGCAGTCCAAGGACAGGGGCCAATCAGCCCCAGCATTTT
>NA|TRBV30|TRBJ1-4|NA
CASQAGEKLFF
TGTGCCTCCCAAGCGGGAGAAAAACTGTTTTTT
>TRBD2|TRBV5-1|TRBJ2-5|once
CASSHSGEPQETQYF
TGCGCCAGCAGCCATAGCGGGGAACCCCAAGAGACCCAGTACTTC
>NA|TRBV20-1|TRBJ2-3|NA
CSASPSTDTQYF
TGCAGTGCTAGTCCGAGCACAGATACGCAGTATTTT
>TRBD1|TRBV6-4|TRBJ1-5|NA
CASRGGFEGHQPQHF
TGTGCCAGCCGAGGGGGCTTTGAAGGGCATCAGCCCCAGCATTTT
>NA|TRBV6-4|TRBJ1-6|NA
CASSERVFSPLHF
TGTGCCAGCAGCGAGCGGGTTTTCTCACCCCTCCACTTT
>TRBD1|TRBV7-9|TRBJ1-3|once
CASSLPSGQGNTIYF
TGTGCCAGCAGCCTCCCATCGGGACAGGGAAACACCATATATTTT
>TRBD1|TRBV28|TRBJ2-7|NA
CASSPGQLPTYEQYF
TGTGCCAGCAGTCCGGGACAGCTACCTACCTACGAGCAGTACTTC
>NA|TRBV27|TRBJ1-2|NA
CASSLSGGGGYTF
TGTGCCAGCAGTTTATCAGGGGGTGGAGGCTACACCTTC
>NA|TRBV12-3/TRBV12-4|TRBJ2-7|NA
CASRKDAREYF
TGTGCCAGCAGGAAAGACGCGAGGGAGTACTTC
>NA|TRBV5-6|TRBJ2-3|NA
CASSLGASTDTQYF
TGTGCCAGCAGCTTAGGGGCTAGCACAGATACGCAGTATTTT
>NA|TRBV9|TRBJ1-5|NA
CASSVGQASNQPQHF
TGTGCCAGCAGCGTCGGACAAGCTAGCAATCAGCCCCAGCATTTT
>NA|TRBV6-5|TRBJ1-1|NA
CASAFSRHMNTEAFF
TGTGCCAGCGCCTTCTCCCGTCACATGAACACTGAAGCTTTCTTT
>TRBD2|TRBV5-4|TRBJ2-1|NA
CASSPSGSSYNEQFF
TGTGCCAGCAGCCCTAGCGGGAGCTCCTACAATGAGCAGTTCTTC
>NA|TRBV2|TRBJ2-5|once
CASSENPGFGETQYF
TGTGCCAGCAGCGAAAACCCAGGGTTTGGGGAGACCCAGTACTTC
>TRBD2|TRBV30|TRBJ2-3|NA
CAWITKGSGSYTDTQYF
TGTGCCTGGATCACTAAGGGAAGCGGGAGCTACACAGATACGCAGTATTTT
>TRBD2|TRBV7-9|TRBJ2-1|NA
CASSPSGGANNEQFF
TGTGCCAGCAGCCCAAGCGGGGGAGCGAACAATGAGCAGTTCTTC
>NA|TRBV9|TRBJ2-3|NA
CASSPGPSGRGDTQYF
TGTGCCAGCAGCCCCGGCCCCTCAGGGCGTGGGGATACGCAGTATTTT
>TRBD1|TRBV2|TRBJ2-1|NA
CASRYGTAHYNEQFF
TGTGCCAGCAGATATGGGACAGCGCACTACAATGAGCAGTTCTTC
>NA|TRBV13|TRBJ2-1|once
CASSTRLNSYNEQFF
TGTGCCAGCAGCACACGACTTAACTCCTACAATGAGCAGTTCTTC
>TRBD2|TRBV5-4|TRBJ2-5|NA
CASSLRRGGLQETQYF
TGTGCCAGCAGCTTGAGGCGGGGGGGCCTCCAAGAGACCCAGTACTTC
>TRBD1|TRBV5-1|TRBJ2-7|NA
CASRRTGDAYEQYF
TGCGCCAGCAGACGGACAGGGGATGCCTACGAGCAGTACTTC
>TRBD2|TRBV28|TRBJ2-7|NA
CASSRGAYEQYF
TGTGCCAGCAGCCGGGGGGCCTACGAGCAGTACTTC
>NA|TRBV5-1|TRBJ1-1|few
CASSLKLDTEAFF
TGCGCCAGCAGCTTGAAGCTGGACACTGAAGCTTTCTTT
>NA|TRBV7-9|TRBJ2-2|NA
CASGKVAEITGELFF
TGTGCCAGCGGAAAGGTAGCGGAGATCACCGGGGAGCTGTTTTTT
>TRBD1|TRBV18|TRBJ1-5|NA
CASSPRTGQPPQHF
TGTGCCAGCTCACCACGGACAGGCCAACCGCCCCAGCATTTT
>NA|TRBV3-1/TRBV3-2|TRBJ2-3|NA
CASSQMARSTDTQYF
TGTGCCAGCAGCCAAATGGCGAGGAGCACAGATACGCAGTATTTT
>NA|TRBV5-1|TRBJ1-6|NA
CASSPGQKNSPLHF
TGCGCCAGCAGCCCCGGACAGAAAAATTCACCCCTCCACTTT
>NA|TRBV28|TRBJ1-1|NA
CASSWAFLVNQTLNTEAFF
TGTGCCAGCAGTTGGGCTTTTTTAGTGAATCAAACTCTGAACACTGAAGCTTTCTTT
>TRBD1|TRBV7-9|TRBJ2-7|few
CASSWTGDPYEQYF
TGTGCCAGCAGCTGGACAGGGGATCCCTACGAGCAGTACTTC
>TRBD1|TRBV6-5|TRBJ1-2|NA
CASARDRGSYGYTF
TGTGCCAGCGCCCGGGACAGGGGATCCTATGGCTACACCTTC
>NA|TRBV18|TRBJ1-1|NA
CASSPPTVNTEAFF
TGTGCCAGCTCACCGCCGACAGTGAACACTGAAGCTTTCTTT
>NA|TRBV27|TRBJ1-1|few
CASSRQLMNTEAFF
TGTGCCAGCAGTCGACAGCTCATGAACACTGAAGCTTTCTTT
>NA|TRBV5-1|TRBJ2-1|NA
CASSLKTFDEQFF
TGCGCCAGCAGCTTGAAGACATTCGATGAGCAGTTCTTC
>NA|TRBV5-1|TRBJ1-4|NA
CASSFLGPSEEKLFF
TGCGCCAGCAGCTTTTTGGGGCCCTCAGAGGAAAAACTGTTTTTT
>NA|TRBV20-1|TRBJ1-6|NA
CSASLRTLVHSPLHF
TGCAGTGCTAGTCTTAGGACACTGGTTCATTCACCCCTCCACTTT
>TRBD2|TRBV2|TRBJ2-2|NA
CASRGGASGPGELFF
TGTGCCAGTCGAGGGGGGGCTAGCGGGCCCGGGGAGCTGTTTTTT
>NA|TRBV5-6|TRBJ1-1|NA
CASSLESEAFF
TGTGCCAGCAGCTTGGAGAGTGAAGCTTTCTTT
>TRBD1|TRBV3-1/TRBV3-2|TRBJ1-3|many
CASSLAWDRGRLPSGNTIYF
TGTGCCAGCAGCCTGGCATGGGACAGGGGGCGACTTCCCTCTGGAAACACCATATATTTT
>TRBD1|TRBV18|TRBJ1-5|once
CASSPGTGSSNQPQHF
TGTGCCAGCTCACCGGGGACAGGCTCTAGCAATCAGCCCCAGCATTTT
>TRBD1|TRBV10-3|TRBJ2-2|NA
CATASTGDGELFF
TGTGCCACCGCGTCGACAGGGGACGGGGAGCTGTTTTTT
>NA|TRBV7-9|TRBJ1-4|NA
CASGRASGEKLFF
TGTGCCAGCGGGAGGGCCAGTGGGGAAAAACTGTTTTTT
>NA|TRBV28|TRBJ2-2|NA
CASSSNRAQGSGGELFF
TGTGCCAGCAGTTCCAACAGGGCTCAGGGATCGGGCGGGGAGCTGTTTTTT
>TRBD1|TRBV28|TRBJ2-2|NA
CASSLEEDRGYTGELFF
TGTGCCAGCAGCCTAGAGGAGGACAGGGGGTACACCGGGGAGCTGTTTTTT
>NA|TRBV3-1/TRBV3-2|TRBJ1-1|NA
CASSQSLPNTEAFF
TGTGCCAGCAGCCAAAGCCTCCCGAACACTGAAGCTTTCTTT
>TRBD1|TRBV3-1/TRBV3-2|TRBJ1-3|NA
CASSLGQGISGNTIYF
TGTGCCAGCAGCCTAGGACAGGGGATCTCTGGAAACACCATATATTTT
>TRBD2|TRBV5-4|TRBJ2-1|NA
CASSLGGGHNEQFF
TGTGCCAGCAGCTTGGGGGGGGGTCACAATGAGCAGTTCTTC
>TRBD1|TRBV18|TRBJ1-6|NA
CASSEGARDSPLHF
TGTGCCAGCTCAGAGGGGGCTAGGGATTCACCCCTCCACTTT
>NA|TRBV5-1|TRBJ2-1|NA
CASSRPGSYNEQFF
TGCGCCAGCAGCCGCCCGGGGTCCTACAATGAGCAGTTCTTC
>NA|TRBV5-1|TRBJ2-5|once
CASSPGGPRETQYF
TGCGCCAGCAGCCCCGGTGGTCCGCGGGAGACCCAGTACTTC